This TCR beta chain came from a study of CD8 T cells in Susac syndrome. This clonotype was recorded only once. From blood CD8+ and CD4+ T cells, TCR beta sequences were generated. Negative isolation was used for CD8+ and CD4+ T cells and FACS enrichment for TEMRA cells. The CDR3 spans 14 residues. Trimming took 7 bases from V and 3 from J; bases not matched to a gene: 6. CDR1 and CDR2 (germline): SNHLY, FYNNEI. RNA in amounts of about 0.45 to 1 ug was reverse transcribed with random hexamers. The CDR3 of TCR beta was amplified by immunoSEQ multiplex PCR across 54 Vbeta and 13 Jbeta. TCRdb reprocessed the immunoSEQ multiplex PCR reads with MiXCR, giving one entry per CDR3 protein. The table has about 150,000 distinct CDR3 sequences, roughly 92% seen once.

The chain carries TRBV2 and TRBJ2-3; 8 positions match TRBD2. This receptor was identified in a human donor with multiple sclerosis. Sequences were obtained from CD4+ T cells from PBMCs. CDR3 sequence (DNA): TGTGCCAGCATCCGCGGGGGGCCTACAGATACGCAGTATTTT. It specifies CASIRGGPTDTQYF.